The rows below give T cell receptor beta chains drawn from one sample of a study of OX40 agonist ivuxolimab in advanced cancers. Profiling relied on immunoSEQ multiplex PCR, and the TCRdb table lists in-frame clones only, not all of them. The sample yields more than 65,000 clones, around 92% seen once. This material consisted of CD4+ or CD8+ T cells sorted from blood, taken in a trial of the OX40 agonist ivuxolimab. All receptors derive from an adult with an advanced solid tumor such as melanoma, head and neck, liver or kidney cancer. Each CDR3 is given with its conserved first and last residue. The D gene is left open where the match is weak. The size field is filled for only some rows; it gives once, few, many or a size class.

TRBJ2-2 | 14 | . | TRBV5-8 | . | TGTGCCAGCAGCTTGGAGGGGTCCCCCGGGGAGCTGTTTTTT | CASSLEGSPGELFF
TRBJ2-1 | 11 | . | TRBV5-1 | . | TGCGCCAGCAGGGAGTACAATGAGCAGTTCTTC | CASREYNEQFF
TRBJ2-5 | 13 | . | TRBV29-1 | TRBD2 | TGCAGCGTTGTAGCTAGCGGGGAAGAGACCCAGTACTTC | CSVVASGEETQYF
TRBJ2-7 | 13 | . | TRBV9 | . | TGTGCCAGCAGCGTAGGGGCGGGGTACGAGCAGTACTTC | CASSVGAGYEQYF
TRBJ2-2 | 15 | . | TRBV5-5 | . | TGTGCCAGCAGCCCACGGGACGGTAACACCGGGGAGCTGTTTTTT | CASSPRDGNTGELFF
TRBJ1-2 | 15 | . | TRBV11-2 | TRBD1 | TGTGCCAGCGGCTTAGGGACAGGGGCCTTCTATGGCTACACCTTC | CASGLGTGAFYGYTF
TRBJ2-1 | 14 | . | TRBV4-2 | TRBD1 | TGTGCCAGCAGCCAAGAAGGACAGGGACGGGAGCAGTTCTTC | CASSQEGQGREQFF
TRBJ1-4 | 14 | . | TRBV29-1 | . | TGCAGCGTTGTGAGGGCAGGCTCTAATGAAAAACTGTTTTTT | CSVVRAGSNEKLFF
TRBJ1-6 | 17 | . | TRBV5-3 | . | TGTGCCAGAAGAGGTGGCGCCACTCCGGCCTATAATTCACCCCTCCACTTT | CARRGGATPAYNSPLHF
TRBJ1-3 | 11 | . | TRBV6-6 | . | TGTGCCACCTACACTGGAAACACCATATATTTT | CATYTGNTIYF
TRBJ1-4 | 16 | . | TRBV5-6 | . | TGTGCCAGCAGCGCCGGGGAGGGGGCAACTAATGAAAAACTGTTTTTT | CASSAGEGATNEKLFF
TRBJ2-1 | 15 | . | TRBV9 | . | TGTGCCAGCAGCGGCGACATCGGCTCCTACAATGAGCAGTTCTTC | CASSGDIGSYNEQFF
TRBJ2-7 | 16 | once | TRBV4-1 | . | TGCGCCAGCAGCCAAGACCGGGCAGAACCATTCTACGAGCAGTACTTC | CASSQDRAEPFYEQYF
TRBJ1-3 | 15 | . | TRBV5-5 | . | TGTGCCAGCAGCTTGGAACCGACCTCTGGAAACACCATATATTTT | CASSLEPTSGNTIYF
TRBJ2-3 | 16 | . | TRBV6-1 | TRBD1 | TGTGCCAGCAGTGAGCCTCGGACAGGGCAGGGAGATACGCAGTATTTT | CASSEPRTGQGDTQYF
TRBJ1-1 | 15 | once | TRBV28 | TRBD1 | TGTGCCAGCAGTTTAGCCCGGACAGGGAACACTGAAGCTTTCTTT | CASSLARTGNTEAFF
TRBJ2-1 | 14 | . | TRBV9 | TRBD2 | TGTGCCAGCAGTGAAGCGGGGGGCTACAATGAGCAGTTCTTC | CASSEAGGYNEQFF
TRBJ1-1 | 16 | . | TRBV5-6 | . | TGTGCCAGCAGCTGGACGACAGAATTCCTTGGGACTGAAGCTTTCTTT | CASSWTTEFLGTEAFF
TRBJ2-3 | 10 | . | TRBV7-9 | . | TGTGCCAGCAGCTCCCCCGGGCAGTATTTT | CASSSPGQYF
TRBJ2-2 | 13 | . | TRBV7-8 | . | TGTGCCAGCAGCTTGGGGATAGCCGGGGAGCTGTTTTTT | CASSLGIAGELFF
TRBJ1-6 | 12 | . | TRBV5-5 | . | TGTGCCAGCAGCTTGATGGATTCACCCCTCCACTTT | CASSLMDSPLHF
TRBJ2-7 | 12 | . | TRBV7-9 | . | TGTGCCAGCAGCTTTAATTCGGGCGAGCAGTACTTC | CASSFNSGEQYF
TRBJ1-1 | 16 | . | TRBV11-2 | . | TGTGCCAGCAGGCCGACGAACCGGGGGGAGAACACTGAAGCTTTCTTT | CASRPTNRGENTEAFF
TRBJ2-7 | 14 | few | TRBV5-5 | . | TGTGCCAGCAGCTATGAGGGGGTCTCCTACGAGCAGTACTTC | CASSYEGVSYEQYF
TRBJ1-1 | 14 | . | TRBV19 | . | TGTGCCAGTAGTATTGGTCAGGGGAACACTGAAGCTTTCTTT | CASSIGQGNTEAFF
TRBJ2-3 | 13 | . | TRBV7-9 | . | TGTGCCAGCAGTTGGGCAGGGGCGGATACGCAGTATTTT | CASSWAGADTQYF
TRBJ1-1 | 14 | . | TRBV13 | TRBD1 | TGTGCCAGCAGCCCCCGAACCGGGACAGGGCAGGCTTTCTTT | CASSPRTGTGQAFF
TRBJ1-2 | 16 | . | TRBV5-1 | TRBD1 | TGCGCCAGCAGCTTCCGGGACAGGGAAGAGGGCTATGGCTACACCTTC | CASSFRDREEGYGYTF
TRBJ1-2 | 12 | . | TRBV6-4 | . | TGTGCCAGCAGTGACCCTGTGAGCGGCTACACCTTC | CASSDPVSGYTF
TRBJ1-5 | 12 | few | TRBV7-9 | . | TGTGCCAGCAGCCTGGGGCATCAGCCCCAGCATTTT | CASSLGHQPQHF
TRBJ1-5 | 16 | . | TRBV7-6 | . | TGTGCCAGCAGCTTAGATGGGAAGGCAGGGAATCAGCCCCAGCATTTT | CASSLDGKAGNQPQHF